Listed below are T cell receptor beta chains from one sample, sequenced in a study of T cell responses to AZD1222 COVID-19 vaccine. Sequencing used immunoSEQ multiplex PCR; TCRdb keeps in-frame clones, though not all of them. The sample records some 160,000 clones, about 92% being singletons. This specimen consisted of peripheral blood, obtained on day 0 of AZD1222 vaccination. These receptors all come from an adult in good health. The CDR3 runs from the conserved cysteine through the conserved F or W. D genes are given only for firm matches. Clone size appears in some rows only: once, few, many, or a class for an expanded clone.

v_call	d_call	clone_size	j_call	cdr3_nt	cdr3_aa
TRBV4-1	TRBD1	.	TRBJ2-5	TGCGCCAGCAGCCAAGATACCTGGGACAGTCTTCCGACCCAGTACTTC	CASSQDTWDSLPTQYF
TRBV12-5	TRBD1	once	TRBJ2-2	TGTGCTAGTGGTTTGCCGGGACAGCACTCGAACACCGGGGAGCTGTTTTTT	CASGLPGQHSNTGELFF
TRBV19	.	.	TRBJ2-3	TGTGCCAGTAGTATAGGAAGGGGCTGGACAGATACGCAGTATTTT	CASSIGRGWTDTQYF
TRBV24-1	.	.	TRBJ2-3	TGTGCCACCAGTGCTGGGAGGTTGTCGGATACGCAGTATTTT	CATSAGRLSDTQYF
TRBV30	TRBD1	.	TRBJ1-2	TGTGCCTGGAGTGTACAGGGGGGAATTGTCGGCTACACCTTC	CAWSVQGGIVGYTF
TRBV12-3/TRBV12-4	.	.	TRBJ2-3	TGTGCCAGCAGTTTAGGAATTTCGGATACGCAGTATTTT	CASSLGISDTQYF
TRBV28	.	.	TRBJ1-5	TGTGCCAGCAGTTTGGGTAGGCAGGCGGGCAATCAGCCCCAGCATTTT	CASSLGRQAGNQPQHF
TRBV18	.	.	TRBJ1-1	TGTGCCAGCTCACCACAGTGGATCGCGGGACCGACTGAAGCTTTCTTT	CASSPQWIAGPTEAFF
TRBV5-1	TRBD1	.	TRBJ2-7	TGCGCCAGCAGCAGGACAGGGGCCGACTCCTACGAGCAGTACTTC	CASSRTGADSYEQYF
TRBV2	.	once	TRBJ2-1	TGTGCCAGCGGAAGACTAGGCCGCTATGAGCAGTTCTTC	CASGRLGRYEQFF
TRBV7-3	.	.	TRBJ2-2	TGTGCCAGCAGCCCGACGGGACACGGCTTAGGGGAGCTGTTTTTT	CASSPTGHGLGELFF
TRBV5-1	.	.	TRBJ2-1	TGCGCAGCGGCACAGGTTATCAATGAGCAGTTCTTC	CAAAQVINEQFF
TRBV6-5	.	.	TRBJ1-1	TGTGCCAGCAGTTACGGGCTGGCGAACACTGAAGCTTTCTTT	CASSYGLANTEAFF
TRBV28	.	.	TRBJ1-3	TGTGCCAGCCCCCGGAGGCAACGACAGAGCTCTGGAAACACCATATATTTT	CASPRRQRQSSGNTIYF
TRBV6-1	.	.	TRBJ2-7	TGTGCCAGCAGTGAAAGCAGGTCCTACGAGCAGTACTTC	CASSESRSYEQYF
TRBV7-9	.	.	TRBJ2-2	TGTGCCAGCAGCCCGATATGGGAGCTGTTTTTT	CASSPIWELFF
TRBV7-8	.	.	TRBJ1-5	TGTGCCAGCAGCTCAACGGGGGCCAATCAGCCCCAGCATTTT	CASSSTGANQPQHF
TRBV21-1	.	.	TRBJ2-1	TGTGCCAGCAGCAAAGGACTAGCGGGCAATGAGCAGTTCTTC	CASSKGLAGNEQFF
TRBV14	.	.	TRBJ2-7	TGTGCCAGCAGCCAAGATTGGGGGTTTATCGGGGGCGGCCAGCAGTACTTC	CASSQDWGFIGGGQQYF
TRBV9	.	.	TRBJ1-1	TGTGCCAGCAGCGCGGACAGTTTGAACACTGAAGCTTTCTTT	CASSADSLNTEAFF
TRBV11-2	.	.	TRBJ2-6	TGTGCCAGCAGCTTATGGGGATCTGGGGCCAACGTCCTGACTTTC	CASSLWGSGANVLTF
TRBV6-6	.	once	TRBJ2-1	TGTGCCAGCAGTGCCGGACAGATCAGCTCCTACAATGAGCAGTTCTTC	CASSAGQISSYNEQFF
TRBV18	.	.	TRBJ2-7	TGTGCCAGCTCACTGACTATATCGGGAGTGAGCTCCTACGAGCAGTACTTC	CASSLTISGVSSYEQYF
TRBV7-9	.	.	TRBJ1-5	TGTGCCAGCAGCTTAGGGCCCGGGTTCAATCAGCCCCAGCATTTT	CASSLGPGFNQPQHF
TRBV28	.	.	TRBJ2-5	TGTGCCAGCAGTTTCAACAACGGGGAGACCCAGTACTTC	CASSFNNGETQYF
TRBV7-2	TRBD2	.	TRBJ2-5	TGTGCCAGCAGCTCTACGACTAGCGGGGGGGAAACCCAGTACTTC	CASSSTTSGGETQYF
TRBV28	.	.	TRBJ1-4	TGTGCCAGCAGGTCCGGGGGTGGGGAAAAACTGTTTTTT	CASRSGGGEKLFF
TRBV6-6	.	.	TRBJ2-1	TGTGCCAGCATCTCCGACTACAATGAGCAGTTCTTC	CASISDYNEQFF
TRBV9	.	.	TRBJ1-4	TGTGCCAGCAGCGTAGCCGGGACAACAAAACTGTTTTTT	CASSVAGTTKLFF
TRBV5-1	.	.	TRBJ1-2	TGCGCCAGCAGCTTGGAGGGGCAGCAAGGTGGCTACACCTTC	CASSLEGQQGGYTF
TRBV5-1	TRBD1	.	TRBJ2-7	TGCGCCAGCAGCATCGGACAGGGAAGAACCTACGAGCAGTACTTC	CASSIGQGRTYEQYF
TRBV7-8	.	.	TRBJ2-6	TGTGCCAGCAGACTCCAGGGCCTCCCGCGTTCTGGGGCCAACGTCCTGACTTTC	CASRLQGLPRSGANVLTF
TRBV7-9	.	.	TRBJ1-5	TGTGCCAGCAGCTTAGGTCAGGGTGGGCAGCCCCAGCATTTT	CASSLGQGGQPQHF
TRBV7-9	.	.	TRBJ1-6	TGTGCCAGCAGCCGACAGGACGGGAATTCACCCCTCCACTTT	CASSRQDGNSPLHF
TRBV5-1	.	.	TRBJ2-7	TGCGCCAGCAGCTTGGAGGGCAGGGGCCACGAGCAGTACTTC	CASSLEGRGHEQYF
TRBV6-6	.	.	TRBJ1-4	TGTGCCAGCAGAAAGGACAATGGGGAAAAACTGTTTTTT	CASRKDNGEKLFF
TRBV10-3	TRBD1	.	TRBJ2-1	TGTGCCATCAGTGGGTCGACAGGGGCAATATACAATGAGCAGTTCTTC	CAISGSTGAIYNEQFF
TRBV7-5	.	.	TRBJ2-5	TGTGCCAGAAGCCTTATCGGGGCTGGGGGCCAAGAGACCCAGTACTTC	CARSLIGAGGQETQYF
TRBV13	TRBD2	.	TRBJ2-3	TGTGCCAGCAGCTTGATGGTAGCGGGGGAGGCTAGCACAGATACGCAGTATTTT	CASSLMVAGEASTDTQYF
TRBV11-3	.	once	TRBJ2-3	TGTGCCAGCAGCTTAGATGGTACCACAGATACGCAGTATTTT	CASSLDGTTDTQYF
TRBV6-5	.	.	TRBJ1-1	TGTGCCAGCAGTTTGGGATGGCACACTGAAGCTTTCTTT	CASSLGWHTEAFF
TRBV11-2	.	.	TRBJ1-1	TGTGCCAGCAGCTTAGTTGGGGGGCTGAACACTGAAGCTTTCTTT	CASSLVGGLNTEAFF
TRBV9	.	.	TRBJ2-3	TGTGCCAGCAGCGTAGTGGCACTTCTGTTGTGGACAGATACGCAGTATTTT	CASSVVALLLWTDTQYF
TRBV19	.	.	TRBJ1-4	TGTGCCAGTAGTCGGACAGTCGAAAAACTGTTTTTT	CASSRTVEKLFF
TRBV6-5	.	.	TRBJ1-4	TGTGCCAGCAGTTATCGACAGACAACTAATGAAAAACTGTTTTTT	CASSYRQTTNEKLFF
TRBV7-2	TRBD1	.	TRBJ2-7	TGTGCCAGCAGCATCTCCGGGACAGGGGGATCCTACGAGCAGTACTTC	CASSISGTGGSYEQYF
TRBV21-1	.	.	TRBJ1-6	TGTGCCAGCAGCAAAGTCAAAATCGTCGGCCATTTTTTCTCCTATAATTCACCCCTCCACTTT	CASSKVKIVGHFFSYNSPLHF
TRBV6-5	.	.	TRBJ1-1	TGTGCCAGCAGAAAAACAACCGGGAACACTGAAGCTTTCTTT	CASRKTTGNTEAFF
TRBV15	.	.	TRBJ1-3	TGTGCCACCAGCAGAGATCTTGGGACTAGAAACACCATATATTTT	CATSRDLGTRNTIYF
TRBV19	TRBD1	once	TRBJ2-2	TGTGCCAGTAGTGTCCCCGCGGGACAGGGGTCAACCGGGGAGCTGTTTTTT	CASSVPAGQGSTGELFF
TRBV18	.	once	TRBJ1-3	TGTGCCAGCTCACCATCAGCGTTAGGCTCTGGAAACACCATATATTTT	CASSPSALGSGNTIYF
TRBV9	.	.	TRBJ2-3	TGTGCCAGCAGCCTAACGGACAGACTTAACACAGATACGCAGTATTTT	CASSLTDRLNTDTQYF
TRBV7-9	.	.	TRBJ1-2	TGTGCCAGCAGCTCTAAGACTAACCTGGGCTATGGCTACACCTTC	CASSSKTNLGYGYTF
TRBV2	.	.	TRBJ1-1	TGTGCCAGCAGTGAATTAGGATTGGCGAACACTGAAGCTTTCTTT	CASSELGLANTEAFF
TRBV27	TRBD1	.	TRBJ1-3	TGTGCCAGCAGTGCAGACAGGGGGAGAGGAAACACCATATATTTT	CASSADRGRGNTIYF
TRBV7-9	.	.	TRBJ2-3	TGTGCCAGCAGCTTAGCCCAAAGCACAGATACGCAGTATTTT	CASSLAQSTDTQYF
TRBV29-1	TRBD2	few	TRBJ2-1	TGCAGCGTTGGGGGTAGCGGGGGGTTCAAATACAATGAGCAGTTCTTC	CSVGGSGGFKYNEQFF
TRBV6-6	.	.	TRBJ2-5	TGTGCCAGCAGATTCACAGGGCAAGGGCAAGAGACCCAGTACTTC	CASRFTGQGQETQYF